In its sample, the clone carrying this TCR beta chain was seen once. Its specificity is not known. The study ran its PCR with 60 Vbeta and 13 Jbeta primers. Generated by immunoSEQ multiplex PCR, the TCRdb table keeps only in-frame clones and is missing some. The table lists 110,000 to 150,000 clones, 75% to 80% of them singletons. These data originate in a study of cytomegalovirus exposure and HLA in healthy donors. The germline CDR1 and CDR2 sequences are SQVTM and ANQGSEA. The CDR3 is made up of 14 amino acids. J lost 1 base, V lost 5 bases, and 8 bases had no gene match. Study findings and constraints: TCR beta chains numbering more than 150 were designated cytomegalovirus-associated.

V gene TRBV29-1 combines with J gene TRBJ2-7; 7 nucleotides match TRBD2. This clonotype was sampled from a male donor in good health and CMV-seronegative. Sequenced sample: PBMCs. Here the CDR3 DNA reads TGCAGCGTTCTCGAGCGGGGTCTTTCCTACGAGCAGTACTTC. As protein: CSVLERGLSYEQYF.